The source of this T cell receptor (beta chain) is a study of blood T cell repertoires in COVID-19. The overall study: Specimens from acute and convalescent COVID-19 originated in the United States, Italy and Spain. The cDNA or gDNA used as material had been derived from T cells, B-cell-depleted T cells, or PBMCs.

There are a few counts of this clone. Produced via immunoSEQ multiplex PCR; TCRdb's table is partial and in-frame only. The sample lists about 150,000 clones; roughly 89% were seen once. The germline V and J ends were trimmed by 0 bases and 8 bases, with 13 bases remaining between them. Germline V gene data show CDR1 as MGHRA and CDR2 as YSYEKL. CDR3 length: 14 amino acids. The sequencing sample was made of peripheral blood. This receptor was taken from a woman aged 45-65 years with active or convalescent COVID-19. The chain recombines TRBV4-1 with TRBJ1-2; D is ambiguous. CDR3 residues: CASSQDHALRGYTF. The CDR3 DNA reads as TGCGCCAGCAGCCAAGACCATGCCCTTCGGGGCTACACCTTC.